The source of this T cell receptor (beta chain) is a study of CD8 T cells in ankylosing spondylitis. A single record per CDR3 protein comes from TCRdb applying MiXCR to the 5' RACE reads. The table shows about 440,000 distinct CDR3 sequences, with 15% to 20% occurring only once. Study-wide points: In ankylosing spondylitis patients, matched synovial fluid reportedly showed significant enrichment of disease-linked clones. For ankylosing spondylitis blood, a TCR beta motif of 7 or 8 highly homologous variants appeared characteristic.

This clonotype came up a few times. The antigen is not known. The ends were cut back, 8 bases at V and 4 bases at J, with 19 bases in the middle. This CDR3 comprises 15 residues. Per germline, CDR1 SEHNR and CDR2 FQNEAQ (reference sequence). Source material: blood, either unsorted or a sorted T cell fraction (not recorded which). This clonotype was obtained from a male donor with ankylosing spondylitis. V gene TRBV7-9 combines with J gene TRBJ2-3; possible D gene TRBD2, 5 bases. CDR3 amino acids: CASAIAGNRADTQYF. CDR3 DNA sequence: TGTGCCAGCGCCATAGCCGGGAATCGTGCAGATACGCAGTATTTT.